This T cell receptor beta chain is drawn from a study of T cells in Graves' hyperthyroidism and ophthalmopathy. The CDR3 spans 15 residues. Germline CDR1 is MNHNS and CDR2 is SASEGT. V lost 7 bases and J lost 5; bases outside the gene matches: 10. Amplification of TCR beta CDR3 regions used RNA as the template. The HTBI primer set drove a first-round RT-PCR of the TCR CDR3. TCRdb redid the calling of the multiplex PCR reads with MiXCR, one entry per CDR3 protein. The data contain fewer than 400,000 distinct CDR3 sequences, roughly an eighth of them singletons. The TCR originated in a man aged 45-60 years with Graves' ophthalmopathy. This chain joins TRBV6-1 and TRBJ2-3, with 9 bases that match TRBD1. Sample: blood. CDR3: CASKTGTGYGDTQYF. The CDR3 DNA sequence: TGTGCCAGCAAAACCGGGACAGGGTATGGAGATACGCAGTATTTT.